A selection of T cell receptor beta chains follows, all from one sample in a study of shared clonotypes between healthy human individuals. Profiling relied on immunoSEQ multiplex PCR, and the TCRdb table lists in-frame clones only, not all of them. The sample contains over a million clones, 98% of which appear only once. Sequences were obtained from naive CD4+ T cells sorted from blood. The receptors here all came from a man aged 25 to 40 in good health. The CDR3 runs from the conserved cysteine through the conserved F or W. D genes are given only for firm matches. The listing skips clone size in some rows; elsewhere it reads once, few, many or a size class.

clone_size j_call v_call d_call cdr3_nt cdr3_aa
. TRBJ2-2 TRBV7-2 TRBD2 TGTGCCAGCAGCTCCCGGGTAGCGGGAGGGAGGTTCCACACCGGGGAGCTGTTTTTT CASSSRVAGGRFHTGELFF
. TRBJ1-2 TRBV9 TRBD1 TGTGCCAGCAGCGAGACAGGGGGCGCGGGTGGCTACACCTTC CASSETGGAGGYTF
. TRBJ1-1 TRBV5-5 . TGTGCCAGCAGCCGGACGGTGAACACTGAAGCTTTCTTT CASSRTVNTEAFF
. TRBJ2-5 TRBV7-6 . TGTGCCAGCAGCCAACCAAATGGGACGCAGCTTTGGGCACAGTACTTC CASSQPNGTQLWAQYF
. TRBJ1-5 TRBV6-4 . TGTGCCAGCAGTTGGGGCCCAGGGGACCTTACAGGGTTCAATCAGCCCCAGCATTTT CASSWGPGDLTGFNQPQHF
. TRBJ1-1 TRBV6-5 TRBD1 TGTGCCAGCAGTTACATCGGACAGGGGGAAGCTTTCTTT CASSYIGQGEAFF
. TRBJ2-1 TRBV18 . TGTGCCAGCTCATCTACTAGAGGCAATGAGCAGTTCTTC CASSSTRGNEQFF
. TRBJ2-7 TRBV7-9 . TGTGCCAGCAGCTTTACCCTGTCCTCCTCCTACGAGCAGTACTTC CASSFTLSSSYEQYF
. TRBJ2-5 TRBV6-4 . TGTGCCAGCCCGCTTCGGGAAGAACAGGGCTGGGAGACCCAGTACTTC CASPLREEQGWETQYF
. TRBJ2-3 TRBV27 . TGTGCCAGCAGGTCGACACGGTTCAGCACAGATACGCAGTATTTT CASRSTRFSTDTQYF
. TRBJ2-3 TRBV10-3 . TGTGCCATCCAGGGTATAACAGATACGCAGTATTTT CAIQGITDTQYF
. TRBJ1-1 TRBV29-1 . TGCAGCGTTGAAGATCAAGGTAACACTGAAGCTTTCTTT CSVEDQGNTEAFF
. TRBJ2-7 TRBV7-6 TRBD2 TGTGCCAGCAGCGGACTAGCGAACTACGAGCAGTACTTC CASSGLANYEQYF
. TRBJ1-2 TRBV30 . TGTGCCTGGAGTGTACTGCCGTATGGCTACACCTTC CAWSVLPYGYTF
. TRBJ2-3 TRBV18 . TGTGCCAGCTCACAGGACAGAGCCTCGGGCACAGATACGCAGTATTTT CASSQDRASGTDTQYF
. TRBJ2-5 TRBV7-9 TRBD1 TGTGCCAGCAGCCCCGGTATCGGGACAGGGGACGAGACCCAGTACTTC CASSPGIGTGDETQYF
. TRBJ1-5 TRBV10-3 . TGTGCCATCAGTGACAGGGGATATAGCAATCAGCCCCAGCATTTT CAISDRGYSNQPQHF
once TRBJ2-7 TRBV7-2 . TGTGCCAGCAGCGCAGTTCAGGGGAATTTACGCGAGCAGTACTTC CASSAVQGNLREQYF
. TRBJ2-1 TRBV2 TRBD2 TGTGCCAGCAGTGTTCTGGGGTTCGTAGCTAGCGGGAGCAGGGTTGAGCAGTTCTTC CASSVLGFVASGSRVEQFF
. TRBJ1-3 TRBV4-3 TRBD1 TGCGCCAGCAGCCAATCGACAGGGCTCGGAAACACCATATATTTT CASSQSTGLGNTIYF
. TRBJ2-3 TRBV18 . TGTGCCAGCTCACCGGATTTCACAGATACGCAGTATTTT CASSPDFTDTQYF
. TRBJ2-7 TRBV5-4 . TGTGCCAGCAGCTTGGGGCGACAGACCTACGAGCAGTACTTC CASSLGRQTYEQYF
. TRBJ2-2 TRBV9 . TGTGCCAGCAGTGGTCACCAAGCGGGGAACACCGGGGAGCTGTTTTTT CASSGHQAGNTGELFF
. TRBJ1-2 TRBV18 TRBD1 TGTGCCAGCTCACTAAAGGACAGGGGAAATGGCTACACCTTC CASSLKDRGNGYTF
. TRBJ2-7 TRBV27 . TGTGCCAGCAGTTTCCCGGGACCGTATTTC CASSFPGPYF
. TRBJ2-7 TRBV7-8 . TGTGCCAGCAGCTTAGTACGTGTCCAGTACTTC CASSLVRVQYF
. TRBJ2-5 TRBV9 TRBD2 TGTGCCAGCAGCGCCGGACTAGCTCGGGAGACCCAGTACTTC CASSAGLARETQYF
. TRBJ1-1 TRBV28 TRBD1 TGTGCCAGCAGAGAAGGACAGGGTTGGGCTGAAGCTTTCTTT CASREGQGWAEAFF
. TRBJ1-2 TRBV7-2 . TGTGCCAGCAGCCCACCTAACTATGGCTACACCTTC CASSPPNYGYTF